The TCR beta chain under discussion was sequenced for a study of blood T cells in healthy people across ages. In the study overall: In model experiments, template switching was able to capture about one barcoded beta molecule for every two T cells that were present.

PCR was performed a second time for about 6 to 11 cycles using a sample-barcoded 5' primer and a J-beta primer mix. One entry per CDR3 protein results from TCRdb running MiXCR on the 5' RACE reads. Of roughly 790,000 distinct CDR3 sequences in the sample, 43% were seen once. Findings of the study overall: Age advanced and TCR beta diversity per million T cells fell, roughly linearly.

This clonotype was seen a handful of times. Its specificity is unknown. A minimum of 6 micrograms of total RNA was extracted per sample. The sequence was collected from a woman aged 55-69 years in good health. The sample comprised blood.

The chain's CDR3 is CASRAGELFF. In DNA, the CDR3 is TGTGCCAGCAGAGCCGGGGAGCTGTTTTTT. This chain joins TRBV6-1 and TRBJ2-2; D not certain. CDR3 length equals 10 residues. The germline CDR1 and CDR2 sequences are MNHNS and SASEGT. Between the trimmed V and J ends, which lost 6 bases and 6 bases, there was a span of 2 bases.